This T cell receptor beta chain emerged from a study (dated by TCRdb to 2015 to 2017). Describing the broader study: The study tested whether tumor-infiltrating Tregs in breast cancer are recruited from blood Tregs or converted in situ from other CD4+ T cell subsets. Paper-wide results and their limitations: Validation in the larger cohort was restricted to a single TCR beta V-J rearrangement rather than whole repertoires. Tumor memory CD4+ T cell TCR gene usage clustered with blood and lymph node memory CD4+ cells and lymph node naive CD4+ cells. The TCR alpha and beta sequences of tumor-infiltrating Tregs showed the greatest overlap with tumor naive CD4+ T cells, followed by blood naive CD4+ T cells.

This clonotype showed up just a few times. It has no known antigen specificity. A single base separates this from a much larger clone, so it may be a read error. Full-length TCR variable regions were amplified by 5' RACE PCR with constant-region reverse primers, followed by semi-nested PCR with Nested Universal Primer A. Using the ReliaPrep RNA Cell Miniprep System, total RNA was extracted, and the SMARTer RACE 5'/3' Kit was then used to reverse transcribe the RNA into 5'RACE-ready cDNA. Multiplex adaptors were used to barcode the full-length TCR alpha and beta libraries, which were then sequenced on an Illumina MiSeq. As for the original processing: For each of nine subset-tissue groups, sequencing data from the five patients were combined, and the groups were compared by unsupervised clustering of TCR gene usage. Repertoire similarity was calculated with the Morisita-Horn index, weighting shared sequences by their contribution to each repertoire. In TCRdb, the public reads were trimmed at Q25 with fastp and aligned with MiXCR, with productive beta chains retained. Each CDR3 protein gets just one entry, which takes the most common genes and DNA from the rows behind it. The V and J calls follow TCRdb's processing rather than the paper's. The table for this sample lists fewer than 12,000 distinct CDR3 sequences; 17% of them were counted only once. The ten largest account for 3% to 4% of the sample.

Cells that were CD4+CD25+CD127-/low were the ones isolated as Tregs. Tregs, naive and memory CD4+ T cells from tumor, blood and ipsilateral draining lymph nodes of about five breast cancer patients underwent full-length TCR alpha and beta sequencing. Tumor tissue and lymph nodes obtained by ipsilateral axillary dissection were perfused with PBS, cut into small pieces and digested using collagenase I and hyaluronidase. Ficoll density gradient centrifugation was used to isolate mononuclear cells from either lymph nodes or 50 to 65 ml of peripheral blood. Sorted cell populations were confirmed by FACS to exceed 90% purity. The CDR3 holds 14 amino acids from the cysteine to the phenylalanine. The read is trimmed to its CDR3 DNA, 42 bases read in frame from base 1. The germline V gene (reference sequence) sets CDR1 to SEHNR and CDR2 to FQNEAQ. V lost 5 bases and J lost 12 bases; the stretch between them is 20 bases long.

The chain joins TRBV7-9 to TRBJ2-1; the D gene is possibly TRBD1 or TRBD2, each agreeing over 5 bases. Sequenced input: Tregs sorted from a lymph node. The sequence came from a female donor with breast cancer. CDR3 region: CASSPRGSKRWQFF. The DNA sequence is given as TGTGCCAGCAGCCCCCGGGGCAGTAAAAGGTGGCAGTTCTTC.